The sample holds many counts of the clone carrying this T cell receptor (beta chain). Its antigen is unidentified. This entry is derived from a study of T cell repertoires in cytomegalovirus infection. As for the study in general: Evidence of both CMV infection and a matching HLA type came from public TCR beta signatures.

This CDR3 comprises 15 residues. The V gene lost 6 bases and the J gene lost 4 bases, with 18 bases spanning the gap. Findings and caveats of the study: Of the TCR beta families, the public ones yielded a cumulative frequency that identified carriers of CMV plus the relevant HLA. HLA-C-restricted TCR beta clonotypes specific for CMV led the ex vivo response.

TCRdb reprocessed the reads with MiXCR, giving one entry per CDR3 protein. The table records some 150,000 distinct CDR3 sequences, about 6.1% of them present only once. The sequenced sample consisted of PBMCs. This chain connects TRBV12-3 or TRBV12-4 to TRBJ2-5; perhaps D is TRBD1 or TRBD2 (5 bases each). The sequence was obtained from a human donor in good health (CMV status not recorded). Some clones in this sample may be carry-over from other donors' samples. CDR3 nucleotide sequence: TGTGCCAGCAGCCCCGCCGGGGCAGTCGTAGAGACCCAGTACTTC. Its translation is CASSPAGAVVETQYF.